One sample yielded the 28 T cell receptor beta chains listed below, sequenced in a study of cytomegalovirus exposure and HLA in healthy donors listed by TCRdb under 2017. Library preparation employed the immunoSEQ multiplex PCR assay. The multiplex PCR relied on a mix of 60 forward primers for TCR Vbeta segments and 13 reverse primers for TCR Jbeta segments. Not all clones reach the TCRdb copy of this immuneACCESS table, which keeps in-frame sequences only. Checked studies attribute under half of the gap to unresolved V genes and leave the rest unexplained. This specimen's table enumerates more than 140,000 clones. About 2.2% of the sample is in the top ten clones. Sequenced sample: PBMCs. These TCRs come from a woman under 30 in good health and CMV-seronegative.

V usage is TRBV9 and J usage is TRBJ1-1, with TRBD1 matching over 10 bases. Germline values: CDR1 SGDLS, CDR2 YYNGEE. This CDR3 comprises 16 residues. V shed 0 bases, J shed 7 bases, and the junction held 9 bases outside the gene matches. The CDR3 DNA reads TGTGCCAGCAGCGTAGATCCGGACAGGGGGATTAATGAAGCTTTCTTT. Translation: CASSVDPDRGINEAFF. The full variable domain, with the rest looked up from reference TRBV9 and TRBJ1-1, is DSGVTQTPKHLITATGQRVTLRCSPRSGDLSVYWYQQSLDQGLQFLIQYYNGEERAKGNILERFSAQQFPDLHSELNLSSLELGDSALYFCASSVDPDRGINEAFFGQGTRLTVV.

In regard to this clone: At the DNA level, this CDR3 is encoded by other sequences in the same sample as well. The CDR3 DNA is TGTGCCTGGAGTGTCGGGGGCTCTGGAAACACCATATATTTT. It translates to CAWSVGGSGNTIYF. The V and J genes are TRBV30 and TRBJ1-3, with D tentatively TRBD1 (5 bases). From germline, CDR1 is GTSNPN and CDR2 SVGIG (reference sequence). V was cut by 0 bases and J by 0 bases, with 6 bases left in between. The CDR3 runs to 14 residues. The full variable domain, completed using reference TRBV30 and TRBJ1-3, is SQTIHQWPATLVQPVGSPLSLECTVEGTSNPNLYWYRQAAGRGLQLLFYSVGIGQISSEVPQNLSASRPQDRQFILSSKKLLLSDSGFYLCAWSVGGSGNTIYFGEGSWLTVV.

The chain has TRBV30 and TRBJ2-1; tentative D call: TRBD1 (5 bases). Germline loops: CDR1 GTSNPN, CDR2 SVGIG (reference sequence). The CDR3 length is 11 residues. The V and J ends lost 0 bases and 10 bases respectively, with 7 bases between them. The CDR3 loop is CAWSVPGEQFF. In DNA, the CDR3 is TGTGCCTGGAGTGTTCCAGGGGAGCAGTTCTTC. Filled out from reference TRBV30 and TRBJ2-1, the complete variable domain reads SQTIHQWPATLVQPVGSPLSLECTVEGTSNPNLYWYRQAAGRGLQLLFYSVGIGQISSEVPQNLSASRPQDRQFILSSKKLLLSDSGFYLCAWSVPGEQFFGPGTRLTVL.

The CDR3 bases are TGTGCCAGCAGCAAATGGGACACCCCCTCCTACGAGCAGTACTTC. Its translation is CASSKWDTPSYEQYF. V usage is TRBV7-9 and J usage is TRBJ2-5, with D tentatively TRBD1 (6 bases). The closer fit of TRBJ2-7 to the DNA end suggests the J call may be wrong. There are 15 residues in the CDR3. CDR1 is SEHNR, CDR2 FQNEAQ, per germline (reference sequence).

The chain has TRBV19 and TRBJ1-1; TRBD1 is a possible D gene (6 bases). The CDR3 has 13 amino acids. Per germline, CDR1 LNHDA and CDR2 SQIVND (reference sequence). Trimming stripped 7 bases from V and 3 bases from J, with 12 bases between. This CDR3 is CASKHRVHTEAFF. The CDR3 DNA reads TGTGCCAGTAAGCACAGGGTGCACACTGAAGCTTTCTTT.

V usage is TRBV10-2 and J usage is TRBJ2-2, with D tentatively TRBD1 (6 bases). Germline loops: CDR1 WSHSY, CDR2 SAAADI. Trimming left V 6 bases short and J 5 bases short, with 16 bases between. This CDR3 has 15 residues. The CDR3 DNA follows: TGCGCCAGCAGCGATGACAGGTACTCGACCGGGGAGCTGTTTTTT. The encoded protein is CASSDDRYSTGELFF.

The rearrangement uses TRBV15 and TRBJ2-4, with D perhaps matching TRBD1 (6 bases). The CDR3 consists of 15 residues. Per the germline V gene, CDR1 is LNHNV and CDR2 is YYDKDF (reference sequence). Deletions cut 3 bases from V and 6 bases from J, with 15 bases between. The CDR3 reads CATSRFGQSLNIQYF. CDR3 bases: TGTGCCACCAGCAGGTTTGGACAGTCTCTAAACATTCAGTACTTC.

V and J are TRBV5-1 and TRBJ2-7; TRBD2 aligns across 8 bases. V was pared by 2 bases and J by 5 bases, with 6 bases of the junction left unmatched. CDR1 and CDR2 (germline): SGHRS, YFSETQ. The CDR3 sequence is 14 residues long. The CDR3 sequence: CASSFGLAVHEQYF. CDR3 in DNA: TGCGCCAGCAGCTTCGGACTAGCCGTGCACGAGCAGTACTTC. Using reference TRBV5-1 and TRBJ2-7 for the parts outside the CDR3, the full variable domain is KAGVTQTPRYLIKTRGQQVTLSCSPISGHRSVSWYQQTPGQGLQFLFEYFSETQRNKGNFPGRFSGRQFSNSRSEMNVSTLELGDSALYLCASSFGLAVHEQYFGPGTRLTVT.

The chain carries TRBV27 and TRBJ2-5, with a possible D match to TRBD1 (6 bases). The germline V and J ends were trimmed by 6 bases and 6 bases, with 17 bases remaining between them. This CDR3 comprises 14 residues. Per the germline V gene, CDR1 is MNHEY and CDR2 is SMNVEV (reference sequence). The CDR3: CASSYVSGGKTQYF. CDR3 coding DNA: TGTGCCAGCAGCTACGTCAGTGGGGGCAAGACCCAGTACTTC.

The V call is TRBV11-3, the J call TRBJ2-4, with 9 positions matching TRBD1. Germline V lookup: CDR1 SGHNT, CDR2 YENEEA. Trimming cost V 3 bases and J 0 bases; bases outside gene matches: 9. The length of the CDR3 is 18 residues. The CDR3 loop is CASSLYGQGTLAKNIQYF. DNA for the CDR3: TGTGCCAGCAGCTTGTATGGACAGGGGACCCTAGCCAAAAACATTCAGTACTTC.

The CDR3 sequence: CASSRGQGAFGNTIYF. DNA for the CDR3: TGTGCCAGCAGCCGCGGACAAGGGGCTTTTGGAAACACCATATATTTT. This rearrangement joins TRBV14 to TRBJ1-3, with D perhaps TRBD1 (5 bases). Germline V gene lookup returns CDR1 SGHDN and CDR2 FVKESK. V lost 4 bases and J lost 3, with 16 bases in between. This CDR3 contains 16 residues.

This chain uses TRBV11-3 with TRBJ1-2, with 9 bases matching TRBD1. There are 15 residues in the CDR3. Germline V gene lookup returns CDR1 SGHNT and CDR2 YENEEA. With 2 bases clipped from V and 8 bases from J, the junction kept 9 bases outside the gene matches. The CDR3 loop is CASSLRRQGGEGYTF. The CDR3 bases are TGTGCCAGCAGCTTAAGGCGACAGGGGGGGGAGGGCTACACCTTC.

This CDR3 reads CASRRQENTEAFF. The CDR3 DNA reads TGCGCCAGCAGAAGACAGGAGAACACTGAAGCTTTCTTT. The chain couples TRBV4-3 to TRBJ1-1, with D maybe TRBD1 (6 bases). Trimming removed 6 bases at V and 1 base at J, with 9 bases between. CDR1 LGHNA and CDR2 YSLEER come from the germline V gene. The CDR3 length is 13 residues.

The chain has TRBV5-6 and TRBJ1-5; D perhaps matches TRBD1 (5 bases). Trimming stripped 4 bases from V and 0 bases from J, with 11 bases between. This CDR3 is built from 15 residues. The germline V gene has CDR1 SGHDT and CDR2 YYEEEE. This CDR3 reads CASSRGHTSNQPQHF. The CDR3 DNA reads as TGTGCCAGCAGCCGAGGACATACTAGCAATCAGCCCCAGCATTTT.

The chain is built from TRBV7-2 and TRBJ2-7, with TRBD2 matching over 15 bases. Looked up from germline, CDR1 is SGHTA and CDR2 is FQGNSA. The trim removed 4 bases at V and 3 bases at J, leaving 4 bases unmatched. The CDR3 loop spans 16 amino acids. Here the CDR3 DNA reads TGTGCCAGCAGCTCGCGGACTAGCGGGAGGGTCTACGAGCAGTACTTC. It encodes CASSSRTSGRVYEQYF. The full variable domain, its missing parts supplied by reference TRBV7-2 and TRBJ2-7, is GAGVSQSPSNKVTEKGKDVELRCDPISGHTALYWYRQSLGQGLEFLIYFQGNSAPDKSGLPSDRFSAERTGGSVSTLTIQRTQQEDSAVYLCASSSRTSGRVYEQYFGPGTRLTVT.

This rearrangement joins TRBV5-5 to TRBJ2-5; TRBD2 agrees at 10 bases. Looked up from germline, CDR1 is SGHKS and CDR2 is YYEKEE (reference sequence). With 6 bases clipped from V and 4 bases from J, the junction kept 9 bases outside the gene matches. CDR3 length equals 15 residues. CDR3 DNA: TGTGCCAGCATCGGGCTAGCGGGAGTAGGAGAGACCCAGTACTTC. Residues: CASIGLAGVGETQYF. Drawing the rest from reference TRBV5-5 and TRBJ2-5, the complete variable domain is DAGVTQSPTHLIKTRGQQVTLRCSPISGHKSVSWYQQVLGQGPQFIFQYYEKEERGRGNFPDRFSARQFPNYSSELNVNALLLGDSALYLCASIGLAGVGETQYFGPGTRLLVL.

The chain employs TRBV28 and TRBJ2-5; no firm D call. From germline, CDR1 is MDHEN and CDR2 SYDVKM. The CDR3 has 11 amino acids. Between the trimmed V and J ends, which lost 7 bases and 2 bases, there was a span of 5 bases. Here the CDR3 reads CASNLQETQYF. The CDR3 DNA is TGTGCCAGCAACCTACAAGAGACCCAGTACTTC.

For the CDR3, the DNA is TGTGCCAGCAGTCCTGGGGCAGGCAACACTGAAGCTTTCTTT. Translated: CASSPGAGNTEAFF. This chain joins TRBV6-4 and TRBJ1-1; D is perhaps TRBD1 (5 bases). The germline V and J ends were trimmed by 5 bases and 2 bases, with 12 bases remaining between them. CDR1 and CDR2 (germline): MRHNA, SNTAGT. The CDR3 is 14 residues long.

The chain couples TRBV7-6 to TRBJ1-4; no definite D call. CDR3 length equals 16 residues. Trimming shortened V by 5 bases and J by 2 bases, and 15 bases separated the two germline ends. Germline assignment: CDR1 SGHVS and CDR2 FNYEAQ. The CDR3 protein is CASSPGRWSTNEKLFF. CDR3 in DNA: TGTGCCAGCAGCCCAGGTCGTTGGTCCACTAATGAAAAACTGTTTTTT.

The J gene is TRBJ2-5, the V gene TRBV5-1; 8 bases fit TRBD2. Per germline, CDR1 SGHRS and CDR2 YFSETQ. Germline trimming cut 7 bases from V and 5 bases from J; bases unmatched to any gene: 7. The CDR3 runs to 13 residues. Here the CDR3 DNA reads TGCGCCAGCGGAGCGGGAGACTTTGAGACCCAGTACTTC. It specifies CASGAGDFETQYF.

The chain uses TRBV19 and TRBJ1-1, with no clear D. V was pared by 3 bases and J by 7 bases, with 12 bases between. The CDR3 is 13 amino acids. Germline V lookup: CDR1 LNHDA, CDR2 SQIVND (reference sequence). Written as DNA, the CDR3 is TGTGCCAGTAGTATTGGGCTAGCGTATGAAGCTTTCTTT. The encoded protein is CASSIGLAYEAFF.

The J gene is TRBJ1-1, the V gene TRBV27; 7 bases are shared with TRBD1. Germline CDR1 MNHEY, CDR2 SMNVEV (reference sequence). Trimming removed 7 bases from V and 6 bases from J; junction bases left unmatched: 11. The CDR3 covers 14 residues. CDR3 amino acids: CASNLDREGSEAFF. The CDR3 DNA sequence: TGTGCCAGCAACTTAGACAGGGAAGGATCTGAAGCTTTCTTT.

V and J are TRBV30 and TRBJ1-5; 7 bases line up with TRBD1. The V gene's germline CDR1 is GTSNPN and CDR2 SVGIG (reference sequence). The CDR3 totals 20 residues. The ends lost 0 bases at V and 2 bases at J; junction bases unmatched: 19. The CDR3 sequence: CAWSVTRSGGASVRNQPQHF. The CDR3 nucleotides read TGTGCCTGGAGTGTAACCCGGTCAGGGGGAGCGTCCGTACGCAATCAGCCCCAGCATTTT.

CDR3 sequence: CASSGTASNQPQHF. The CDR3 DNA reads as TGTGCCAGTAGTGGGACAGCTAGCAATCAGCCCCAGCATTTT. The chain combines TRBV19 with TRBJ1-5; 7 positions match TRBD1. The germline V gene has CDR1 LNHDA and CDR2 SQIVND (reference sequence). With 5 bases clipped from V and 0 bases from J, the junction kept 1 base outside the gene matches. The CDR3 is 14 residues long.

The chain is built from TRBV6-4 and TRBJ2-3; maybe TRBD1 (6 bases). Looked up from germline, CDR1 is MRHNA and CDR2 is SNTAGT. Trimming stripped 6 bases from V and 3 bases from J, with 25 bases between. The CDR3 extends over 18 amino acids. This CDR3 is CASRGQGPGAEITDTQYF. Here the CDR3 DNA reads TGTGCCAGCAGAGGGCAGGGGCCAGGGGCTGAGATAACAGATACGCAGTATTTT.

This chain uses TRBV2 with TRBJ2-5, with D unresolved. Trimming shortened V by 8 bases and J by 5 bases, and 9 bases separated the two germline ends. The CDR3 loop spans 11 amino acids. The germline CDR1 and CDR2 sequences are SNHLY and FYNNEI. As DNA, the CDR3 is TGTGCCAGCGGTCAGTGGGAGACCCAGTACTTC. Encoded protein: CASGQWETQYF.

The rearrangement uses TRBV29-1 and TRBJ2-3, with TRBD2 matching 12 bases. This CDR3 is 14 amino acids long. Germline CDR1 is SQVTM and CDR2 is ANQGSEA. The V and J ends lost 6 bases and 6 bases, in that order; junction bases with no gene match: 7. The CDR3 sequence: CSVTLAGGPDTQYF. The DNA for the CDR3 is TGCAGCGTCACCCTAGCGGGAGGGCCGGATACGCAGTATTTT.

The V gene is TRBV5-1, the J gene TRBJ2-1; no clear D. V lost 0 bases to trimming and J lost 1 base, with 8 bases between them. Germline-derived CDR1 and CDR2 are SGHRS and YFSETQ. This CDR3 has 15 residues. CDR3: CASSLDGGSYNEQFF. The CDR3 DNA reads as TGCGCCAGCAGCTTGGATGGCGGATCCTACAATGAGCAGTTCTTC.